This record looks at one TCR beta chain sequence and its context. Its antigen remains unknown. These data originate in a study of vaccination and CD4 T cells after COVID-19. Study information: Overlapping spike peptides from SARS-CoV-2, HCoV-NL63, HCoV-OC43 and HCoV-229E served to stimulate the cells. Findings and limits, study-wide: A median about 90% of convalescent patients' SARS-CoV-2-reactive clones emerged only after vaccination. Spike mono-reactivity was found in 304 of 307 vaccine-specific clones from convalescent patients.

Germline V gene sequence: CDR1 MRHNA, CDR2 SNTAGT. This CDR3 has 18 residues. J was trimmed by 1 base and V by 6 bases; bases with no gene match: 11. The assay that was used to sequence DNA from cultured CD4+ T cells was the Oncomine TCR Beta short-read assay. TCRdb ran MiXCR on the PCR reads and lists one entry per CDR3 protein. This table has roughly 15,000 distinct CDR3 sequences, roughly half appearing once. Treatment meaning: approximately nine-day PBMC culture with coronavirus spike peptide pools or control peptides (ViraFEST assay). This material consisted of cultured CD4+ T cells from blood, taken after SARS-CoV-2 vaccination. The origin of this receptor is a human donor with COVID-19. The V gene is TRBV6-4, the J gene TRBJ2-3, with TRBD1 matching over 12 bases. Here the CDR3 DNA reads TGTGCCAGCAGCGTGGGACAGGGGGCAACGAGCGGCACAGATACGCAGTATTTT. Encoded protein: CASSVGQGATSGTDTQYF.